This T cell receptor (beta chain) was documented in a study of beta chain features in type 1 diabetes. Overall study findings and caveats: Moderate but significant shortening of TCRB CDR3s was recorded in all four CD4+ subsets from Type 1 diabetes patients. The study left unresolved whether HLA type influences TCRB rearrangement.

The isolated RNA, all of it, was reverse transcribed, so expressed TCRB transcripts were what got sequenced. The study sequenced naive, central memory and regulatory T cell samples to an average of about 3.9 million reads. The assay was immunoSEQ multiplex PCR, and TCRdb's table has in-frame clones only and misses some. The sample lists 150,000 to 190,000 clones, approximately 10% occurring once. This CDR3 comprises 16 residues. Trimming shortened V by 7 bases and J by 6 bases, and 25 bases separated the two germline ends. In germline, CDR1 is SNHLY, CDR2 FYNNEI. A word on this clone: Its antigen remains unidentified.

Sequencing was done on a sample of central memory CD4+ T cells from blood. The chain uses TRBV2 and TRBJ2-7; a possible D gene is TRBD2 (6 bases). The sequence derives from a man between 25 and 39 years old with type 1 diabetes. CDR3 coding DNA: TGTGCCAGCAACCCCGACCTCCTCGGGGGTCGTTTCGAGCAGTACTTC. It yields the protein CASNPDLLGGRFEQYF.